A single sample is the source of the 9 T cell receptor beta chains below, sequenced in a study of PD-L1 blockade in urothelial cancer. Some clones are missing from TCRdb's copy, which holds only in-frame ones; the method was immunoSEQ multiplex PCR. Of about 84,000 clones in the sample, roughly 80% were seen once. This specimen consisted of PBMCs, obtained around atezolizumab (anti-PD-L1) treatment. These receptors were taken from a man between 65 and 85 years old with urothelial cancer.

The chain couples TRBV6-5 to TRBJ2-2; possibly TRBD2 for D (6 bases). The germline gives CDR1 MNHEY, CDR2 SVGAGI. The CDR3 has 16 amino acids. Trimming took 4 bases from V and 1 from J, leaving 13 bases between them. For the CDR3, the DNA is TGTGCCAGCAGTTCCCGGGACTTACGGAACACCGGGGAGCTGTTTTTT. Translating it yields CASSSRDLRNTGELFF.

The V call is TRBV15, the J call TRBJ2-1, with 7 bases identical to TRBD1. Germline CDR1 is LNHNV and CDR2 is YYDKDF (reference sequence). After removal of 4 bases from V and 9 bases from J, the junction contained 9 bases not matched to a gene. The CDR3 has 14 amino acids. CDR3 sequence reads: CATSNDRVVGEQFF. In nucleotides, the CDR3 is TGTGCCACCAGCAATGACAGGGTGGTCGGTGAGCAGTTCTTC. The complete variable domain, with remaining parts taken from reference TRBV15 and TRBJ2-1, reads DAMVIQNPRYQVTQFGKPVTLSCSQTLNHNVMYWYQQKSSQAPKLLFHYYDKDFNNEADTPDNFQSRRPNTSFCFLDIRSPGLGDTAMYLCATSNDRVVGEQFFGPGTRLTVL.

The chain carries TRBV6-1 and TRBJ2-4, with 8 nucleotides matching TRBD1. The CDR3 runs 14 residues. The J segment lost 3 bases and the V segment lost 7 bases, leaving 5 bases of the junction unmatched. Germline-derived CDR1 and CDR2 are MNHNS and SASEGT. The CDR3 loop is CASTSGTGKNIQYF. The CDR3 DNA follows: TGTGCCAGCACCTCCGGGACAGGCAAAAACATTCAGTACTTC.

This rearrangement joins TRBV5-1 to TRBJ2-1; 9 bases are shared with TRBD1. Germline lookup yields CDR1 SGHRS and CDR2 YFSETQ. There are 13 residues in the CDR3. V gave up 6 bases and J gave up 7 bases; unmatched junction bases: 5. In nucleotides, the CDR3 is TGCGCCAGCAAATTGGGACAGGGTAATGAGCAGTTCTTC. This codes for CASKLGQGNEQFF.

The rearrangement links TRBV10-3 to TRBJ1-6, with 8 bases matching TRBD1. CDR1 and CDR2 (germline): ENHRY, SYGVKD. Trimming took 6 bases from V and 7 from J; bases not matched to a gene: 11. This CDR3 spans 16 amino acids. The CDR3 region is CAIRGTGQTGNSPLHF. The CDR3, as DNA: TGTGCCATCAGGGGGACAGGCCAAACGGGGAATTCACCCCTCCACTTT.

The chain carries TRBV5-1 and TRBJ1-3; a weak D match, TRBD1 (5 bases). V gave up 1 base and J gave up 0 bases, with 8 bases separating them. This CDR3 has 15 amino acids. The germline gives CDR1 SGHRS, CDR2 YFSETQ. The CDR3 DNA is TGCGCCAGCAGCTTGAAAGGGGACTCTGGAAACACCATATATTTT. Its protein is CASSLKGDSGNTIYF.

The gene calls are TRBV7-6 and TRBJ2-5; weak D call: TRBD1 (6 bases). Germline assignment: CDR1 SGHVS and CDR2 FNYEAQ. There are 14 residues in the CDR3. V was shortened by 1 base and J by 5 bases, with 11 bases between the two germline ends. The CDR3 DNA is TGTGCCAGCAGCTTAGTTGGGACATCTGAGACCCAGTACTTC. Protein sequence: CASSLVGTSETQYF.

A few counts support this clone. The rearrangement links TRBV7-9 to TRBJ2-5, with D hard to call. Between the trimmed V and J ends, which lost 6 bases and 4 bases, there was a span of 6 bases. The CDR3 is 11 residues long. Germline CDR1 and CDR2: SEHNR and FQNEAQ (reference sequence). The DNA of the CDR3 is TGTGCCAGCAGTTCGGGAGAGACCCAGTACTTC. Encoded protein: CASSSGETQYF.

The rearrangement joins TRBV7-3 to TRBJ2-2; no clear D. The CDR3 length is 13 residues. Trimming cost V 5 bases and J 1 base, with 5 bases left between them. Germline V lookup: CDR1 SGHTA, CDR2 FQGTGA. The CDR3 sequence: CASSQWNTGELFF. In DNA form, the CDR3 reads TGTGCCAGCAGCCAATGGAACACCGGGGAGCTGTTTTTT.